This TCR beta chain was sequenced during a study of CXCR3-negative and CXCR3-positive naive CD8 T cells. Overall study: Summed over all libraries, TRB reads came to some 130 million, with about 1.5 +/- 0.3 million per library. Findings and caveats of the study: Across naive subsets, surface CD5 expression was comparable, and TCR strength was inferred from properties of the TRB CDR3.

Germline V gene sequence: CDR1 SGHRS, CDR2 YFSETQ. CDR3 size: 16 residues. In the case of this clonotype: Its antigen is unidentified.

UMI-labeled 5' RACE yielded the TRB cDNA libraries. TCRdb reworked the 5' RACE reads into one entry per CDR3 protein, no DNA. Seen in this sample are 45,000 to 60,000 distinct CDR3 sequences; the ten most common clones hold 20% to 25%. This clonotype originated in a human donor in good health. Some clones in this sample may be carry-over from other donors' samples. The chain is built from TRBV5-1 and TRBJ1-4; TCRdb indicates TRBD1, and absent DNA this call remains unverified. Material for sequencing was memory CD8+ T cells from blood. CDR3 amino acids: CASSPGGVATNEKLFF.